The table lists the clone carrying this TCR beta chain with a count of one. Data came from immunoSEQ multiplex PCR; TCRdb stores just in-frame clones and leaves some out. This repertoire shows fewer than 65,000 clones, about 90% found once; its top ten account for around 6.1%. CDR3 length equals 15 residues. The germline CDR1 and CDR2 sequences are GTSNPN and SVGIG (reference sequence). V dropped 1 base and J dropped 0 bases, with 12 bases sitting between them. The data derive from a study of blood T cell repertoires in COVID-19. Background on the study: Some COVID-19 samples were acute and others convalescent; all came from the United States, Italy and Spain.

The specimen was peripheral blood. This TCR came from a man aged 55-75 years with acute or convalescent COVID-19. J is TRBJ1-1 and V is TRBV30; D call uncertain. CDR3 coding DNA: TGTGCCTGGAGTGGCCCCCACATCATGAACACTGAAGCTTTCTTT. This gives the protein CAWSGPHIMNTEAFF.